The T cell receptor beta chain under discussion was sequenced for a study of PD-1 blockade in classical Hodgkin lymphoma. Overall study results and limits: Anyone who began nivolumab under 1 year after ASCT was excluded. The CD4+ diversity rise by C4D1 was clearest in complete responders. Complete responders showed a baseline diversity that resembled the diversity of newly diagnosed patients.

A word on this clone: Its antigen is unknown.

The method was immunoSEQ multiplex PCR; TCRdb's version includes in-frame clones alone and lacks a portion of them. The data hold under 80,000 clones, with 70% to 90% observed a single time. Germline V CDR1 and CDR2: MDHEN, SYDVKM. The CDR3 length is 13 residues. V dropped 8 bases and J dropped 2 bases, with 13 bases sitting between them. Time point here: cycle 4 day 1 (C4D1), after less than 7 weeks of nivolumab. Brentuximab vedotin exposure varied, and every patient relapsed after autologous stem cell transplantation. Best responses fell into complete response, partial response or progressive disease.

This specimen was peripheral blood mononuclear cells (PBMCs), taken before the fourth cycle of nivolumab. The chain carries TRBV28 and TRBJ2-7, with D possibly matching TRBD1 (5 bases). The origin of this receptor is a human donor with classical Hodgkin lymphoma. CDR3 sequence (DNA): TGTGCCAGCCTCGACAGCCTGACCTACGAGCAGTACTTC. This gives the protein CASLDSLTYEQYF.